The 12 T cell receptor beta chains below all came from one sample that was sequenced in a study of beta chain features in type 1 diabetes. Findings and caveats of the study: The study found moderately but significantly shorter TCRB CDR3s in all four CD4+ subsets of Type 1 diabetes patients.

The investigators reverse transcribed all of the isolated RNA, so they sequenced expressed TCRB transcripts. Libraries were prepared by immunoSEQ multiplex PCR; TCRdb keeps only in-frame clonotypes and omits some of them. The table shows tens of thousands of clones, with around 68% occurring only once. These TCRs are of unknown antigen specificity. The source material was stem cell memory CD4+ T cells from blood. Source of these receptors: a woman aged 40 to 55 with type 1 diabetes.

The CDR3, as DNA: TGTGCCAGCAGCTTCGGACAGGGTAGTAATCAGCCCCAGCATTTT. It specifies CASSFGQGSNQPQHF. This chain connects TRBV7-2 to TRBJ1-5; TRBD1 matches 8 bases. CDR3 length: 15 amino acids. Germline values: CDR1 SGHTA, CDR2 FQGNSA. V was clipped by 3 bases and J by 4 bases; unmatched bases: 5.

The genes are TRBV27 and TRBJ1-4; 10 bases line up with TRBD1. V lost 6 bases, J lost 7 bases, and 2 bases stayed unmatched. CDR1 and CDR2 (germline): MNHEY, SMNVEV (reference sequence). The CDR3 spans 13 residues. CDR3 DNA sequence: TGTGCCAGCAGGGGACAGGGGATTGAAAAACTGTTTTTT. As protein: CASRGQGIEKLFF.

The rearrangement links TRBV7-9 to TRBJ2-5; TRBD1 might be the D (6 bases). V gave up 4 bases and J gave up 5 bases, with 14 bases separating them. Germline V gene data show CDR1 as SEHNR and CDR2 as FQNEAQ (reference sequence). The CDR3 totals 14 residues. CDR3 sequence reads: CASSSVRGRETQYF. CDR3 bases: TGTGCCAGCAGCTCCGTCAGGGGTAGGGAGACCCAGTACTTC.

CDR3 protein: CSVRDTTFGNQPQHF. CDR3 bases: TGCAGCGTTCGGGACACAACTTTCGGCAATCAGCCCCAGCATTTT. J is TRBJ1-5 and V is TRBV29-1, with D possibly matching TRBD1 (6 bases). Trimming took off 5 bases at V and 2 bases at J, with 16 bases between the two ends. Germline CDR1 and CDR2: SQVTM and ANQGSEA. This CDR3 comprises 15 residues.

This clone appeared a single time. V gene TRBV6-1 combines with J gene TRBJ1-4; D uncertain. Per the germline V gene, CDR1 is MNHNS and CDR2 is SASEGT. Deletions cut 5 bases from V and 4 bases from J, with 5 bases between. The CDR3 spans 12 residues. The CDR3 nucleotides read TGTGCCAGCAGTTTCGTTAATGAAAAACTGTTTTTT. Its protein is CASSFVNEKLFF.

This clone occurred a few times. V and J are TRBV4-3 and TRBJ2-7, with 9 bases fitting TRBD1. The CDR3 extends over 16 amino acids. Germline loops: CDR1 LGHNA, CDR2 YSLEER. Losses at the gene ends were 4 bases for V and 6 bases for J; bases not matched to a gene: 13. The CDR3 loop reads CASSLVGGTGIPEQYF. DNA of the CDR3: TGCGCCAGCAGCCTCGTAGGAGGGACAGGGATCCCCGAGCAGTACTTC.

The gene calls are TRBV6-5 and TRBJ1-5; 7 bases match TRBD1. V shed 5 bases, J shed 4 bases, and the junction held 8 bases outside the gene matches. Germline lookup yields CDR1 MNHEY and CDR2 SVGAGI. The CDR3 extends over 15 amino acids. The CDR3 sequence: CASSPTPQGNQPQHF. The CDR3 bases are TGTGCCAGCAGTCCCACACCACAGGGGAATCAGCCCCAGCATTTT.

The V call is TRBV7-2, the J call TRBJ1-6; D possibly corresponds to TRBD1 (5 bases). The germline V gene encodes CDR1 SGHTA and CDR2 FQGNSA. Trimming removed 6 bases from V and 6 bases from J, with 18 bases in between. The CDR3 is made up of 16 amino acids. The CDR3 DNA reads as TGTGCCAGCAGGACGACAGCCACTCTTTTTAATTCACCCCTCCACTTT. Translating it yields CASRTTATLFNSPLHF.

The chain joins TRBV29-1 to TRBJ2-7, with 7 bases identical to TRBD2. The junction had 4 bases not matched to a gene; V was cut back by 5 bases and J by 0 bases. The CDR3 contains 13 residues. CDR1 and CDR2 (germline): SQVTM, ANQGSEA. CDR3 residues: CSVKTSASYEQYF. The CDR3 DNA reads TGCAGCGTTAAAACTAGCGCCTCCTACGAGCAGTACTTC.

This clone has only one observation. This chain uses TRBV7-9 with TRBJ1-2, with D possibly TRBD1 on 5 matching bases. The CDR3 extends over 13 amino acids. The germline CDR1 and CDR2 sequences are SEHNR and FQNEAQ (reference sequence). Deletions cut 3 bases from V and 8 bases from J, with 13 bases between. The CDR3 region has the DNA TGTGCCAGCAGCTTGATAGGGGCCCAGGGCTACACCTTC. Translated: CASSLIGAQGYTF.

The chain combines TRBV9 with TRBJ2-1; 11 bases are a match to TRBD2. This CDR3 comprises 14 residues. V dropped 4 bases and J dropped 4; count of bases not matched to a gene: 1. CDR1 and CDR2 from the germline V gene are SGDLS and YYNGEE. CDR3 sequence: CASSPSGGYNEQFF. CDR3 bases: TGTGCCAGCAGCCCTAGCGGGGGGTACAATGAGCAGTTCTTC.

About this clone: One junction end does not reproduce the germline sequence, and a read error may be involved. The chain combines TRBV6-5 with TRBJ2-3, with 14 positions matching TRBD2. The V gene's germline CDR1 is MNHEY and CDR2 SVGAGI. The CDR3 is 11 residues long. DNA for the CDR3: TGTGCCACTAGGGGACTAGCGGGAGTCAATTTT. This gives the protein CATRGLAGVNF.